This paragraph reports one TCR beta chain. CDR3 length equals 15 residues. The V and J ends lost 5 bases and 5 bases, in that order; junction bases with no gene match: 8. Germline values: CDR1 SGHTA, CDR2 FQGNSA. Time point: after trial treatment. Documented treatment: LDRT plus nivolumab, ipilimumab, low-dose cyclophosphamide and aspirin (RACIN trial). This sample is drawn from a study of low-dose radiotherapy and immunotherapy resistance in tumors. TRAV and TRBV primers primed cDNA for both TCRalpha and TCRbeta. TCR amplification involved 20 PCR cycles with a constant-region primer and V-primer adapter. TCRdb independently ran MiXCR on the reads; one entry per CDR3 protein. Of 100,000 or so distinct CDR3 sequences in the sample, less than 25% were seen once.

The chain has TRBV7-2 and TRBJ2-1; TRBD2 matches 8 bases. The sequenced sample was PBMCs, obtained after low-dose radiotherapy plus immunotherapy. This clonotype was sampled from a male donor with prostate cancer. CDR3 sequence (DNA): TGTGCCAGCAGCGTACCCGGGACTAGGAACAATGAGCAGTTCTTC. This sequence encodes CASSVPGTRNNEQFF. The entire variable domain, with the rest obtained from reference TRBV7-2 and TRBJ2-1, is as follows: GAGVSQSPSNKVTEKGKDVELRCDPISGHTALYWYRQSLGQGLEFLIYFQGNSAPDKSGLPSDRFSAERTGGSVSTLTIQRTQQEDSAVYLCASSVPGTRNNEQFFGPGTRLTVL.